The 15 T cell receptor beta chains below were found in one sample sequenced in a study of CD8+ T cells in alopecia areata. Once RNA had been extracted, it was reverse transcribed into cDNA to act as the sequencing template. The table came from immunoSEQ multiplex PCR; TCRdb's copy has only in-frame clones and leaves some out. The sample yields roughly 120,000 clones, around two fifths seen once. Sequencing used CD4+ T cells sorted from blood. The receptors originated from a human donor with alopecia areata.

This clone showed up just a few times. V gene TRBV7-9 combines with J gene TRBJ2-1, with TRBD2 matching over 9 bases. Germline V CDR1 and CDR2: SEHNR, FQNEAQ (reference sequence). The CDR3 consists of 17 residues. V was clipped by 0 bases and J by 5 bases; unmatched bases: 8. The CDR3 nucleotides read TGTGCCAGCAGCTTAGCGATGGCTAGCGGGATGCACAATGAGCAGTTCTTC. Residues: CASSLAMASGMHNEQFF.

The J gene is TRBJ2-7, the V gene TRBV29-1; 12 bases line up with TRBD1. Unmatched junction bases numbered 10, after V lost 2 bases and J lost 2 bases. This CDR3 contains 17 residues. Germline CDR1 and CDR2: SQVTM and ANQGSEA. CDR3 amino acids: CSVEHRDRGPFTYEQYF. CDR3 sequence (DNA): TGCAGCGTTGAACACCGGGACAGGGGGCCGTTTACCTACGAGCAGTACTTC.

This chain connects TRBV10-3 to TRBJ1-2; possible D gene TRBD1, 5 bases. The CDR3 length is 13 residues. CDR1 is ENHRY, CDR2 SYGVKD, per germline. V gave up 6 bases and J gave up 5 bases, with 13 bases separating them. The CDR3 nucleotides read TGTGCCATCAGGTCCGGGACGGATTATGGCTACACCTTC. It is translated as CAIRSGTDYGYTF.

This chain links TRBV29-1 with TRBJ1-2, with 8 bases that match TRBD1. Germline V CDR1 and CDR2: SQVTM, ANQGSEA. This CDR3 is built from 13 residues. Losses at the gene ends were 4 bases for V and 2 bases for J; bases not matched to a gene: 3. The CDR3 DNA follows: TGCAGCGTTGTGACAGGGGCAAACTATGGCTACACCTTC. Encoded protein: CSVVTGANYGYTF.

The rearrangement links TRBV29-1 to TRBJ2-1; D gene unclear. This CDR3 has 13 amino acids. V was clipped by 4 bases and J by 4 bases, with 11 bases between them. CDR1 is SQVTM, CDR2 ANQGSEA, per germline. CDR3 in amino acids: CSVGQRMYNEQFF. The CDR3 DNA reads TGCAGCGTTGGCCAGCGAATGTACAATGAGCAGTTCTTC.

V and J are TRBV5-1 and TRBJ2-3; D unclear. The CDR3 totals 11 residues. The germline gives CDR1 SGHRS, CDR2 YFSETQ. V lost 1 base, J lost 7 bases, and 4 bases lay in between. CDR3 loop: CASSLSYTQYF. The CDR3 region has the DNA TGCGCCAGCAGCTTGTCTTATACGCAGTATTTT.

The chain is built from TRBV14 and TRBJ2-6; D is undetermined. Germline loops: CDR1 SGHDN, CDR2 FVKESK. V lost 3 bases to trimming and J lost 0 bases, with 3 bases between them. The CDR3 extends over 14 amino acids. This CDR3 is CASSQVSGANVLTF. CDR3 nucleotide sequence: TGTGCCAGCAGCCAGGTCTCTGGGGCCAACGTCCTGACTTTC.

The V gene is TRBV23-1, the J gene TRBJ1-5; D unclear. TRBV23-1 qualifies as an ORF whose function is uncertain. V was trimmed by 5 bases and J by 13 bases, leaving 3 bases between them. The CDR3 runs to 8 residues. The CDR3 nucleotides are TGCGCCAGCAGTTGTCAGCATTTT. As protein: CASSCQHF.

The rearrangement uses TRBV2 and TRBJ2-5, with D unclear. CDR3 size: 12 residues. V was trimmed by 3 bases and J by 2 bases, leaving 4 bases between them. CDR1 is SNHLY, CDR2 FYNNEI, per germline. CDR3 in amino acids: CASSEGQETQYF. DNA of the CDR3: TGTGCCAGCAGTGAGGGGCAAGAGACCCAGTACTTC.

This chain uses TRBV20-1 with TRBJ2-1; no clear D gene. CDR1 DFQATT and CDR2 SNEGSKA come from the germline V gene (reference sequence). The CDR3 is 11 residues long. Trimming left V 4 bases short and J 4 bases short, with 5 bases between. CDR3 in DNA: TGCAGTGCTATGAGGTACAATGAGCAGTTCTTC. Translating it yields CSAMRYNEQFF.

This clone was seen a handful of times. The rearrangement links TRBV4-2 to TRBJ1-2; D not resolved. The CDR3 runs 15 residues. The germline gives CDR1 LGHNA, CDR2 YNFKEQ. Trimming pared 0 bases from V and 7 bases from J, leaving 15 bases between. The CDR3 region is CASSQDGGSAVGYTF. Here the CDR3 DNA reads TGTGCCAGCAGCCAAGATGGAGGGTCGGCAGTTGGCTACACCTTC.

This clone has more than one count but fewer than ten. The chain links TRBV5-4 to TRBJ2-3, with 13 bases that match TRBD2. The CDR3 loop spans 15 amino acids. Looked up from germline, CDR1 is SGHNT and CDR2 is YYREEE (reference sequence). The V segment lost 4 bases and the J segment 6 bases; nucleotides outside the gene matches: 5. CDR3 in amino acids: CASSRTSGSEDTQYF. Here the CDR3 DNA reads TGTGCCAGCAGCCGGACTAGCGGGAGCGAGGATACGCAGTATTTT.

The chain joins TRBV2 to TRBJ2-2; D is unresolved. Deletions cut 9 bases from V and 2 bases from J, with 13 bases between. This CDR3 is 14 amino acids long. Germline assignment: CDR1 SNHLY and CDR2 FYNNEI. The CDR3 sequence: CARSREANTGELFF. The CDR3 DNA is TGTGCCAGGTCACGAGAGGCAAACACCGGGGAGCTGTTTTTT.

The rearrangement links TRBV9 to TRBJ2-7; 8 bases match TRBD1. The CDR3 extends over 12 amino acids. Germline V gene sequence: CDR1 SGDLS, CDR2 YYNGEE. V was pared by 5 bases and J by 6 bases, with 4 bases of the junction left unmatched. The CDR3 DNA reads as TGTGCCAGCAGTGACAGGGGTCTCGAGCAGTACTTC. Protein product: CASSDRGLEQYF.

The chain combines TRBV7-9 with TRBJ2-3; 9 bases align to TRBD1. The CDR3 sequence is 13 residues long. CDR1 and CDR2 (germline): SEHNR, FQNEAQ (reference sequence). V dropped 8 bases and J dropped 1; count of bases not matched to a gene: 1. The CDR3 spells CASRDRGTDTQYF. The CDR3 DNA sequence: TGTGCCAGCCGGGACAGGGGCACAGATACGCAGTATTTT.